The 13 T cell receptor beta chains below all came from one sample that was sequenced in a study of PD-L1 blockade in urothelial cancer (dated by TCRdb to about 2017). The sample's time point label, decoded: peripheral blood 6 weeks after treatment start. The library was generated by the immunoSEQ multiplex PCR assay. Drawn from immuneACCESS, this table holds only the in-frame rearrangements with V and J called that TCRdb kept. Clones are partly lost; checked studies trace under half to an unresolved V gene and leave the rest unexplained. This sample comprises 35,000 to 45,000 clones, approximately 81% of them detected only once. Of the sample, roughly 2.7% is held by the ten largest clones. Here the sequenced sample was PBMCs, taken around atezolizumab (anti-PD-L1) treatment. The receptors come from a man aged 65 to 79 with urothelial cancer.

The chain recombines TRBV4-1 with TRBJ2-1; 14 nucleotides match TRBD2. This CDR3 has 14 amino acids. The germline V gene has CDR1 MGHRA and CDR2 YSYEKL. V lost 6 bases, J lost 10 bases, and 5 bases stayed unmatched. The CDR3 DNA reads as TGCGCCAGCAGTCCGGGACTAGCGGGAGTGGAGCAGTTCTTC. Translation gives CASSPGLAGVEQFF.

This chain links TRBV2 with TRBJ2-7; 9 bases fit TRBD2. Trimming took 0 bases from V and 7 from J; bases not matched to a gene: 7. This CDR3 has 15 amino acids. The germline gives CDR1 SNHLY, CDR2 FYNNEI. This chain's CDR3 is CASSEAMGGRGEQYF. The CDR3 bases are TGTGCCAGCAGTGAAGCAATGGGCGGGAGGGGGGAGCAGTACTTC.

The chain recombines TRBV5-1 with TRBJ2-7; possible D gene TRBD2, 5 bases. With 1 base removed from V and 7 bases from J, the gap between germline ends came to 21 bases. Germline assignment: CDR1 SGHRS and CDR2 YFSETQ. This CDR3 contains 16 residues. The CDR3 here is CASSLKMDSEEWEQYF. The CDR3 nucleotides are TGCGCCAGCAGCTTGAAAATGGACTCCGAAGAGTGGGAGCAGTACTTC. The entire variable domain, with the rest obtained from reference TRBV5-1 and TRBJ2-7, is as follows: KAGVTQTPRYLIKTRGQQVTLSCSPISGHRSVSWYQQTPGQGLQFLFEYFSETQRNKGNFPGRFSGRQFSNSRSEMNVSTLELGDSALYLCASSLKMDSEEWEQYFGPGTRLTVT.

V usage is TRBV30 and J usage is TRBJ1-2, with 10 nucleotides matching TRBD1. The V gene end was trimmed by 3 bases and the J gene end by 6 bases; junction bases not matched to a gene: 7. This CDR3 is built from 14 residues. The germline V gene encodes CDR1 GTSNPN and CDR2 SVGIG (reference sequence). The CDR3 protein is CAWRVDGQGDGYTF. The CDR3 coding sequence is TGTGCCTGGAGAGTGGACGGACAGGGGGATGGCTACACCTTC.

The chain carries TRBV9 and TRBJ1-4, with D unclear. Germline-derived CDR1 and CDR2 are SGDLS and YYNGEE. This CDR3 has 15 amino acids. Trimming stripped 3 bases from V and 6 bases from J, with 15 bases between. DNA for the CDR3: TGTGCCAGCAGCGCGGAGGAGGGAGAGCATGAAAAACTGTTTTTT. Translating gives CASSAEEGEHEKLFF.

This chain connects TRBV19 to TRBJ1-2; TRBD1 matches at 9 bases. CDR3 length: 14 residues. V shed 5 bases and J 6 bases; nucleotides not matched to a gene: 7. The V gene's germline CDR1 is LNHDA and CDR2 SQIVND (reference sequence). CDR3 DNA sequence: TGTGCCAGTAGTTTGAGCCGGGACAGGGATGGCTACACCTTC. Translated, it gives CASSLSRDRDGYTF. The variable domain in full, with the rest retrieved from reference TRBV19 and TRBJ1-2, is DGGITQSPKYLFRKEGQNVTLSCEQNLNHDAMYWYRQDPGQGLRLIYYSQIVNDFQKGDIAEGYSVSREKKESFPLTVTSAQKNPTAFYLCASSLSRDRDGYTFGSGTRLTVV.

This chain uses TRBV18 with TRBJ2-2, with 8 bases aligning to TRBD2. Trimming at V came to 6 bases and at J to 11 bases, leaving 8 bases not matched to a gene. This CDR3 is built from 13 residues. The V gene's germline CDR1 is KGHSH and CDR2 LQKENI. CDR3 residues: CASSREGDGELFF. DNA for the CDR3: TGTGCCAGCTCCCGGGAGGGGGACGGAGAGCTGTTTTTT.

The CDR3 protein is CASSQAPRLAGITDTQYF. CDR3 DNA sequence: TGCGCCAGCAGCCAGGCCCCAAGACTAGCGGGCATCACAGATACGCAGTATTTT. V usage is TRBV4-1 and J usage is TRBJ2-3, with 10 nucleotides matching TRBD2. The germline V gene has CDR1 MGHRA and CDR2 YSYEKL. V lost 3 bases and J lost 2; bases outside the gene matches: 11. The length of the CDR3 is 18 residues.

This sequence joins TRBV28 and TRBJ2-7; TRBD1 matches 12 bases. V gave up 7 bases and J gave up 3 bases; unmatched junction bases: 10. The CDR3 loop spans 16 amino acids. Germline V CDR1 and CDR2: MDHEN, SYDVKM. The CDR3 protein is CASKGEGTGGVYEQYF. The CDR3 coding sequence is TGTGCCAGCAAAGGGGAGGGGACAGGGGGCGTCTACGAGCAGTACTTC.

The V call is TRBV5-1, the J call TRBJ2-3, with 7 nucleotides matching TRBD2. This CDR3 region has 16 residues. The V gene end was trimmed by 1 base and the J gene end by 0 bases; junction bases not matched to a gene: 5. Per the germline V gene, CDR1 is SGHRS and CDR2 is YFSETQ. In nucleotides, the CDR3 is TGCGCCAGCAGCTTGACAGCGGGATCTAGCACAGATACGCAGTATTTT. As protein: CASSLTAGSSTDTQYF.

This chain links TRBV6-5 with TRBJ1-2, with D uncertain. CDR1 and CDR2 from the germline V gene are MNHEY and SVGAGI. Trimming took 0 bases from V and 4 from J, leaving 12 bases between them. The CDR3 is 15 residues long. The CDR3 region is CASSYSGGSGYGYTF. DNA of the CDR3: TGTGCCAGCAGTTACTCAGGAGGGTCGGGCTATGGCTACACCTTC.

This chain connects TRBV6-1 to TRBJ2-7, with no clear D. V gave up 0 bases and J gave up 5 bases, with 11 bases separating them. CDR1 is MNHNS and CDR2 is SASEGT in the germline V gene. This CDR3 comprises 14 residues. DNA for the CDR3: TGTGCCAGCAGTGAAGCGCGAGACACTGACGAGCAGTACTTC. Translating gives CASSEARDTDEQYF.

The DNA of the CDR3 is TGTGCCAGTAGTCTGGGGACTACTAACTATGGCTACACCTTC. Its protein is CASSLGTTNYGYTF. This rearrangement joins TRBV19 to TRBJ1-2; tentatively, D is TRBD1 (5 bases). The V end lost 5 bases, the J end lost 0 bases, and 10 bases lay between the germline ends. Germline lookup yields CDR1 LNHDA and CDR2 SQIVND (reference sequence). The length of the CDR3 is 14 residues.